This T cell receptor beta chain was captured by sequencing in a study of T cell changes during pregnancy in multiple sclerosis. Profiled with immunoSEQ multiplex PCR; TCRdb holds only in-frame clones, not every one. The sample lists about 99,000 clones, under 95% occurring once. The V end lost 4 bases, the J end lost 5 bases, and 16 bases lay between the germline ends. From germline, CDR1 is SGHTS and CDR2 YDEGEE. The CDR3 spans 14 residues. The chain is built from TRBV5-8 and TRBJ2-7; D may be TRBD2 (6 bases). The specimen was peripheral blood, collected after pregnancy. The sequence was obtained from a female donor with multiple sclerosis, enrolled in a pregnancy study. In nucleotides, the CDR3 is TGTGCCAGCAGCCCACGGACGGGGGTCCACGAGCAGTACTTC. Its protein is CASSPRTGVHEQYF.